This T cell receptor beta chain was sequenced in a study of a mutant IDH1 vaccine in newly diagnosed glioma (dated by TCRdb to about 2021). Broadly, across the study: In the chemotherapy-containing groups, vaccination started alongside temozolomide cycles, whereas in patients who had radiotherapy alone it started 4-6 weeks after radiotherapy. Before enrollment, patients had received standard therapy of radiotherapy alone, temozolomide alone, or radiochemotherapy with temozolomide; most received the combination. The week-35 safety follow-up took place at visit V12, and the week-47 end of study took place at visit V13. For exploratory analyses, around 26 treated patients had longitudinal TCRB deep sequencing done wherever samples were available. Six visits were used for peripheral blood collection: V03 (baseline), V05, V07, V10, V12 and V13. Of the 30 to 35 patients who were treated, about 62% were male and roughly 40% were female, and the mean age was about 40 years.

Comments on this clone: Its specific antigen is unknown. No much larger clone is present one base from it, and per-base qualities are unavailable.

The time point tag for this specimen amounts to: week 35, safety follow-up. Each vaccine dose was 300 ug of a 20-mer mutant IDH1 peptide in Montanide, given subcutaneously with topical imiquimod. Patients received eight vaccinations in weeks 1, 3, 5, 7, 11, 15, 19 and 23, corresponding to visits V03 through V10. All donors had newly diagnosed IDH1-mutant astrocytomas of WHO grade 3 or 4 that showed loss of nuclear ATRX. The samples were drawn from NOA16, a multicentre, single-arm, open-label phase I trial in Germany that tested a mutant IDH1 peptide vaccine in humans for the first time. Genomic DNA for TCRB sequencing was extracted from EDTA blood using the DNeasy Blood and Tissue Kit. Summary of the overall study and its limitations: The authors stated that sample limitations prevented analyses of patient blood samples from being reproduced. Availability determined which PBMC samples were chosen for TCRB deep sequencing. Across multiple MHC alleles, vaccine-induced immune responses were seen in roughly 93% of patients. Pseudoprogression appeared unrelated to alterations in the top peripheral T cell clonotypes detected by TCRB sequencing.

The library was built by means of the immunoSEQ multiplex PCR assay. The hsTCRB Kit was used according to the manufacturer's protocol to amplify rearranged TCR beta chain sequences. Sequencing of TCRB libraries was carried out on an Illumina MiSeq. Processing in the source paper ran as follows. The proprietary platform of the kit vendor was used for demultiplexing, trimming and gene mapping. The source is immuneACCESS, and TCRdb retained only in-frame sequences with V and J called. Part of the clones is not carried over; for the studies checked, unresolved V genes explain less than half of this, and the remainder is unexplained. Clone size and the V and J calls come from that table; the DNA yielded D and trimming. The sample table lists more than 40,000 clones, 88% of them with a count of one. The ten biggest clones cover more than 5% of the sample. Sequenced here: PBMCs, sampled from a glioma patient whose treatment included an IDH1 peptide vaccine. The sequence derives from a woman aged 40 to 50 with glioma.

The encoded CDR3 is CASSRQGLDADTQYF. Read as DNA, the sequence is TGCGCCAGCAGCCGCCAGGGACTGGACGCAGATACGCAGTATTTT. The chain was built from TRBV5-1 and TRBJ2-3; TRBD2 is a weak D gene call, 6 bases matching. V drops 4 bases and J drops 4 bases, leaving 16 bases in between. The CDR3 holds 15 amino acids from the cysteine to the phenylalanine. Here the CDR3 DNA is all that survives: 45 bases in frame from base 1. The germline V gene specifies SGHRS as CDR1 and YFSETQ as CDR2.